The 2 T cell receptor beta chains presented below share a single source sample, sequenced in a study of blood T cell repertoires in COVID-19. Libraries were prepared by immunoSEQ multiplex PCR; TCRdb keeps only in-frame clonotypes and omits some of them. The data show about 270,000 clones, around 87% seen once. The sequenced sample consisted of peripheral blood. All receptors come from a woman between 50 and 59 years old with acute or convalescent COVID-19.

V and J are TRBV3-1 (or the pseudogene TRBV3-2) and TRBJ2-1, with D maybe TRBD2 (5 bases). Between the trimmed V and J ends, which lost 10 bases and 1 base, there was a span of 14 bases. In germline, CDR1 is LGHDT, CDR2 YNNKEL (reference sequence). The CDR3 is 14 amino acids. This chain's CDR3 is CATAFGLSYNEQFF. The CDR3 DNA reads TGTGCCACCGCTTTCGGACTGTCCTACAATGAGCAGTTCTTC.

The V call is TRBV12-3 or TRBV12-4, the J call TRBJ1-4; D gene uncertain. Trimming cost V 9 bases and J 7 bases, with 15 bases left between them. The CDR3 loop spans 13 amino acids. CDR3 loop: CASTSTGGEKLFF. The CDR3 nucleotides read TGTGCCAGTACAAGTACCGGAGGTGAAAAACTGTTTTTT.